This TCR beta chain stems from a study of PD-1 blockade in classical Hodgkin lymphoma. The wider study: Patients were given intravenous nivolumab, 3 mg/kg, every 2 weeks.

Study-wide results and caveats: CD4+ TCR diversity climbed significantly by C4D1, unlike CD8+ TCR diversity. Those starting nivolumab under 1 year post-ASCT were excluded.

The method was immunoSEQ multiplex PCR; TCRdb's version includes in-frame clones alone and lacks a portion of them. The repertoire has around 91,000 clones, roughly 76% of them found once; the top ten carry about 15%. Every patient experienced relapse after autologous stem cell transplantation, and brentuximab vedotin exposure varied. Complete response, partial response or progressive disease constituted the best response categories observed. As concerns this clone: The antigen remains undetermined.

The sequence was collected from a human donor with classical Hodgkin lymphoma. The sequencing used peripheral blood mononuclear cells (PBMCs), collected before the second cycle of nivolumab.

This CDR3 is CASSEAGGGGYTF. The CDR3 coding sequence is TGTGCCAGCAGTGAAGCAGGGGGTGGGGGCTACACCTTC. V is TRBV6-1 and J is TRBJ1-2, with a tentative D call TRBD1 (6 bases). Trimming pared 0 bases from V and 8 bases from J, leaving 10 bases between. Germline CDR1 and CDR2: MNHNS and SASEGT. This CDR3 contains 13 residues.